The next 10 T cell receptor beta chains were all read from a single sample in a study of T cells in Graves' hyperthyroidism and ophthalmopathy. RNA transcripts served as the template for amplifying TCR beta CDR3 regions. The primer set for the first-round RT-PCR of the TCR CDR3 was HTBI. TCRdb fed the multiplex PCR reads into MiXCR, producing one record per CDR3 protein. The repertoire has fewer than 700,000 distinct CDR3 sequences, 15% to 20% of them found once; the top ten carry 17%. The sequencing sample was made of blood. The receptors shown here come from a woman aged 18 to 35 with Graves' ophthalmopathy.

This clonotype was counted many times. This sequence joins TRBV7-9 and TRBJ2-1, with 9 bases lining up with TRBD2. The germline gives CDR1 SEHNR, CDR2 FQNEAQ (reference sequence). V lost 5 bases to trimming and J lost 7 bases; unmatched junction nucleotides: 15. This CDR3 contains 17 residues. In nucleotides, the CDR3 is TGTGCCAGCAGCCCGGATCGGGCGGGAGGGCCGTGGAATGAGCAGTTCTTC. It yields the protein CASSPDRAGGPWNEQFF.

This clonotype was recorded a few times. The chain employs TRBV24-1 and TRBJ2-1, with D perhaps matching TRBD1 (6 bases). Trimming pared 3 bases from V and 4 bases from J, leaving 15 bases between. The CDR3 runs 16 residues. CDR1 and CDR2 (germline): KGHDR, SFDVKD. The DNA of the CDR3 is TGTGCCACCAGTGATATTCACTCGGACAGTTACAATGAGCAGTTCTTC. The encoded protein is CATSDIHSDSYNEQFF.

The table lists this clonotype with many counts. V usage is TRBV6-1 and J usage is TRBJ2-7; 7 nucleotides match TRBD1. CDR1 MNHNS and CDR2 SASEGT come from the germline V gene. The V gene end was trimmed by 6 bases and the J gene end by 3 bases; junction bases not matched to a gene: 11. The CDR3 is 15 amino acids. CDR3 coding DNA: TGTGCCAGCAGCCTACTGATGACAGGGAACTACGAGCAGTACTTC. Its protein is CASSLLMTGNYEQYF.

This clonotype was seen at least ten times. The chain has TRBV5-1 and TRBJ1-1, with TRBD1 as a possible D gene (6 bases). CDR3 length: 15 residues. CDR1 and CDR2 from the germline V gene are SGHRS and YFSETQ. With 0 bases removed from V and 6 bases from J, the gap between germline ends came to 15 bases. In DNA, the CDR3 is TGCGCCAGCAGCTTGGCTACAGGGCGAAGGGCTGAAGCTTTCTTT. Protein sequence: CASSLATGRRAEAFF.

The chain joins TRBV13 to TRBJ2-7, with TRBD1 matching 11 bases. The CDR3 totals 14 residues. Germline V gene sequence: CDR1 PRHDT, CDR2 FYEKMQ (reference sequence). Losses at the gene ends were 6 bases for V and 5 bases for J; bases not matched to a gene: 6. The CDR3 nucleotides read TGTGCCAGCAGTTCCGGACAGGGGGCAAACGAGCAGTACTTC. It specifies CASSSGQGANEQYF.

Details on this clonotype: A much more abundant neighbour one base away suggests this may be a read error. The CDR3 spells CASSSSLAKNTGELFF. CDR3 sequence (DNA): TGTGCCAGCAGCTCTTCTCTAGCCAAAAACACCGGGGAGCTGTTTTTT. This sequence joins TRBV7-2 and TRBJ2-2; a weak D match, TRBD2 (5 bases). V lost 4 bases to trimming and J lost 2 bases, with 14 bases between them. Per germline, CDR1 SGHTA and CDR2 FQGNSA. The CDR3 length is 16 residues.

This clonotype showed up many times. J is TRBJ1-3 and V is TRBV28; D not resolved. The CDR3 covers 14 residues. Trimming shortened V by 8 bases and J by 0 bases, and 11 bases separated the two germline ends. Germline V gives CDR1 MDHEN, CDR2 SYDVKM. The CDR3 DNA reads as TGTGCCAGCCGACATTCAGACTCTGGAAACACCATATATTTT. This codes for CASRHSDSGNTIYF.

The chain carries TRBV5-1 and TRBJ2-1, with unresolved D. Germline assignment: CDR1 SGHRS and CDR2 YFSETQ. The germline V and J ends were trimmed by 3 bases and 9 bases, with 10 bases remaining between them. The CDR3 runs 12 residues. The CDR3 DNA reads as TGCGCCAGCAGCTCCTCATCTATTGAGCAGTTCTTC. This translates into CASSSSSIEQFF.

This clonotype was seen many times. V is TRBV2 and J is TRBJ2-1; TRBD2 is a possible D gene (5 bases). The CDR3 totals 11 residues. V gave up 2 bases and J gave up 10 bases, with 6 bases separating them. The germline V gene has CDR1 SNHLY and CDR2 FYNNEI. For the CDR3, the DNA is TGTGCCAGCAGTGAACTAGCCGAGCAGTTCTTC. This codes for CASSELAEQFF.

Many counts were recorded for this clonotype. V and J are TRBV14 and TRBJ1-1; D not certain. In germline, CDR1 is SGHDN, CDR2 FVKESK. The CDR3 runs to 12 residues. V was pared by 3 bases and J by 5 bases, with 7 bases between. The CDR3 coding sequence is TGTGCCAGCAGCCATCTGGGGACTGAAGCTTTCTTT. Its translation: CASSHLGTEAFF.